This T cell receptor beta chain was sequenced during a study of T cells after yellow fever vaccination. TCRdb redid the calling of the 5' RACE reads with MiXCR, one entry per CDR3 protein. The sample holds approximately 160,000 distinct CDR3 sequences, over 7% seen once. The CDR3 extends over 15 amino acids. V lost 6 bases and J 2 bases, leaving 13 bases between the germline ends. Germline-derived CDR1 and CDR2 are LNHDA and SQIVND (reference sequence). The study, taken as a whole, reports: Any FACS-sorted repertoire could hold abundant clonotypes that contaminate it from the bulk population.

A few counts support this clonotype. Antigen: not known. The sample consisted of CD8+ T cells sorted from PBMCs, taken 45 days after the yellow fever booster vaccination. This sequence joins TRBV19 and TRBJ2-2, with no clear D. The TCR was taken from a man in his late teens or twenties who received the YFV17D yellow fever vaccine. CDR3 bases: TGTGCCAGTAGCGCCTGGGGTGGTAACACCGGGGAGCTGTTTTTT. Protein product: CASSAWGGNTGELFF.